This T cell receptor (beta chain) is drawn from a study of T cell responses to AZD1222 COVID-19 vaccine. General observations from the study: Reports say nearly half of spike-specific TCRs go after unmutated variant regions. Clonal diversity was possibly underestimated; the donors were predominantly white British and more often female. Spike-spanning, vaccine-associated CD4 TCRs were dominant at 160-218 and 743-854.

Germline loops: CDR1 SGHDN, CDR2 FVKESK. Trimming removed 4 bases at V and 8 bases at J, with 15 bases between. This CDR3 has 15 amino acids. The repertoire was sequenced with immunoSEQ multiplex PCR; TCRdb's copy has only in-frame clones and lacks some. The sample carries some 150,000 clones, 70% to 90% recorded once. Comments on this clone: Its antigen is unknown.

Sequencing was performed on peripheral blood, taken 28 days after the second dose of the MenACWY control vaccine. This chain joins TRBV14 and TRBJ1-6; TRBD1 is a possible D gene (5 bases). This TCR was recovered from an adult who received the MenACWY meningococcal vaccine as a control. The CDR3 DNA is TGTGCCAGCAGCCCTACGCGGAGGGGTGATTCACCCCTCCACTTT. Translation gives CASSPTRRGDSPLHF.